One sample yielded the 2 T cell receptor beta chains listed below, sequenced in a study of T cell repertoires in aging, cancer and after chemotherapy. Rearranged V-D-J TRB sequences were amplified with a mixed TRB-A/B primer pool. In TCRdb, the multiplex PCR reads were re-called with MiXCR into one record per CDR3 protein. The data show over 2,000 distinct CDR3 sequences, with about a quarter seen just once and over 9.5% held by the top ten. Amplification of TCR beta used genomic DNA extracted from peripheral blood. The sample was blood. The receptor source for this set is a human donor in good health.

J is TRBJ2-1 and V is TRBV9; D not resolved. The CDR3 covers 16 residues. The V gene's germline CDR1 is SGDLS and CDR2 YYNGEE. The V end was cut by 4 bases, the J end by 3 bases, with 17 bases between. CDR3 amino acids: CASSSPKNRNYNEQFF. CDR3 sequence (DNA): TGTGCCAGCAGCAGCCCGAAGAACCGGAACTACAATGAGCAGTTCTTC.

By its share, this clonotype is medium-sized. This chain joins TRBV5-4 and TRBJ2-5, with 9 bases identical to TRBD1. With 0 bases clipped from V and 9 bases from J, the junction kept 9 bases outside the gene matches. Per the germline V gene, CDR1 is SGHNT and CDR2 is YYREEE (reference sequence). The CDR3 runs to 15 residues. This chain's CDR3 is CASSLVGTGSPSQYF. CDR3 sequence (DNA): TGTGCCAGCAGCTTGGTTGGGACAGGGTCTCCCTCCCAGTACTTC.